This T cell receptor (beta chain) came from a study of blood T cell repertoires in COVID-19. As for the study in general: Specimens from acute and convalescent COVID-19 originated in the United States, Italy and Spain. From T cells, B-cell-depleted T cells, or PBMCs came the material, which was cDNA or gDNA.

The germline gives CDR1 MNHEY, CDR2 SMNVEV (reference sequence). V was pared by 5 bases and J by 6 bases, with 17 bases between. There are 15 residues in the CDR3. Under the authors' procedure: How many nucleated cells were present was estimated from reference gene primer amplification. Here immunoSEQ multiplex PCR was the method, and the copy in TCRdb shows in-frame clones only, minus some. For V, J and clone size, that table is used; D and trimming come from the DNA. The repertoire holds some 250,000 clones, with approximately 90% as singletons. This clone came up a few times. This TCR came from a man younger than 40 who had recovered from COVID-19. The sequenced material came from peripheral blood. This sequence joins TRBV27 and TRBJ1-5; D ambiguous. Here the CDR3 reads CASSPRHLPGQPQHF. CDR3 bases: TGTGCCAGCAGTCCCCGACACCTCCCTGGTCAGCCCCAGCATTTT.